A selection of T cell receptor beta chains follows, all from one sample in a study of blood T cell repertoires in COVID-19. Assay: immunoSEQ multiplex PCR; the TCRdb copy retains only in-frame clones and omits some. The table has approximately 210,000 clones, around 84% seen once; the top ten hold about 20%. The sample comprised peripheral blood. The receptors here all came from a human donor in a cohort sampled during active COVID-19. CDR3s include the opening cysteine and the closing phenylalanine or tryptophan. D genes are given only for firm matches. Clone size is given for some rows only: seen once, a few or many times, or a class if the clone is expanded.

abundance	v_gene	d_gene	j_gene	CDR3nt	CDR3aa
NA	TRBV28	TRBD2	TRBJ2-7	TGTGCCAGCAGGTATAGCGGGAGGGCAAGGGAGCAGTACTTC	CASRYSGRAREQYF
NA	TRBV7-3	NA	TRBJ2-3	TGTGCCAGCAGCCCTGAGGGGCGGGGAGGCACAGATACGCAGTATTTT	CASSPEGRGGTDTQYF
NA	TRBV6-1	NA	TRBJ1-6	TGTGCCAGCAGTGAATTGAGGAATTCACCCCTCCACTTT	CASSELRNSPLHF
NA	TRBV18	NA	TRBJ2-1	TGTGCCAGCTCACCAGGGACTGGAAACAATGAGCAGTTCTTC	CASSPGTGNNEQFF
many	TRBV28	TRBD2	TRBJ2-1	TGTGCCAGCAGTTTACTAGCGGGCTACAATGAGCAGTTCTTC	CASSLLAGYNEQFF
once	TRBV19	TRBD1	TRBJ1-1	TGTGCCAGTAGTCCAGGGACAGGGCTGGAAGCTTTCTTT	CASSPGTGLEAFF
NA	TRBV27	NA	TRBJ2-3	TGTGCCAGCAGTCCCATCAACCACGGGAAGGATACGCAGTATTTT	CASSPINHGKDTQYF
NA	TRBV5-1	TRBD2	TRBJ2-3	TGCGCCAGCAGCCTCAGACTAGCGGGGGGGTTCACAGATACGCAGTATTTT	CASSLRLAGGFTDTQYF
NA	TRBV7-2	TRBD1	TRBJ1-2	TGTGCCAGCAGCCCTCAACCGGGACAGGGTAGCTACACCTTC	CASSPQPGQGSYTF
NA	TRBV4-1	TRBD1	TRBJ2-2	TGCGCCAGCAGCCAAGCACCGGGACAGGGTAACGGGGAGCTGTTTTTT	CASSQAPGQGNGELFF
NA	TRBV7-2	NA	TRBJ1-1	TGTGCCAGCAGCCCACCTAGGCCATCGAACGCTGAAGCTTTCTTT	CASSPPRPSNAEAFF
NA	TRBV7-9	TRBD1	TRBJ1-1	TGTGCCAGCAGCCTGCTTCAGACAGGGCTGAACACTGAAGCTTTCTTT	CASSLLQTGLNTEAFF
many	TRBV11-2	NA	TRBJ1-1	TGTGCCAGCAGCTTAGATGGGGGCGAGAACACTGAAGCTTTCTTT	CASSLDGGENTEAFF
NA	TRBV30	TRBD1	TRBJ2-7	TGTGCCTGGAGCGGGACAGGGGGCGAGCAGTACTTC	CAWSGTGGEQYF
once	TRBV5-1	TRBD1	TRBJ1-6	TGCGCCAGCAGCTTGAGGACAGGGGTTAATTCACCCCTCCACTTT	CASSLRTGVNSPLHF
NA	TRBV28	NA	TRBJ1-2	TGTGCCAGCAGTTTAAAGAGAGGACAGCTTTATGGCTACACCTTC	CASSLKRGQLYGYTF
NA	TRBV19	NA	TRBJ1-5	TGTGCCAGTAGTATGGGACCTCAGGGGCACCAGCCCCAGCATTTT	CASSMGPQGHQPQHF
NA	TRBV19	NA	TRBJ2-3	TGTGCCAGCAAGGCACTACCTAGCACAGATACGCAGTATTTT	CASKALPSTDTQYF
NA	TRBV6-1	TRBD1	TRBJ2-2	TGTGCCAGCAGTGAAGGAAGGGGGCAGGGGTACGGGGAGCTGTTTTTT	CASSEGRGQGYGELFF
NA	TRBV2	NA	TRBJ2-7	TGTGCCAGCAGTGAGGGGGCGCTTTCCTACGAGCAGTACTTC	CASSEGALSYEQYF
NA	TRBV10-3	NA	TRBJ2-1	TGTGCCATCAGTGAGACGGGAATGGGTAATGAGCAGTTCTTC	CAISETGMGNEQFF
NA	TRBV2	TRBD2	TRBJ2-2	TGTGCCAGCAGTGGCTGGACTAGCGTAGGGGAGCTGTTTTTT	CASSGWTSVGELFF
NA	TRBV14	NA	TRBJ2-2	TGTGCCAGCAGCCCAGTCAGTGCCGGGGAGCTGTTTTTT	CASSPVSAGELFF
NA	TRBV19	TRBD1	TRBJ1-6	TGTGCCAGTACAGGGGGCTCCTATAATTCACCCCTCCACTTT	CASTGGSYNSPLHF
few	TRBV18	TRBD1	TRBJ1-2	TGTGCCAGCTCACCGGACAGGGTGGAAGGCTACACCTTC	CASSPDRVEGYTF
NA	TRBV6-5	NA	TRBJ2-7	TGTGCCAGCACCCCAACAGGGTCCTACGAGCAGTACTTC	CASTPTGSYEQYF
NA	TRBV7-8	NA	TRBJ1-3	TGTGCCAGCGCTCTCCGAGCTGGCTCTGGAAACACCATATATTTT	CASALRAGSGNTIYF
NA	TRBV19	NA	TRBJ1-1	TGTGCCAGTAGTATATACGTATCCGGAGTTGAAGCTTTCTTT	CASSIYVSGVEAFF
few	TRBV3-1/TRBV3-2	NA	TRBJ1-2	TGTGCCAGCAGCCCGGCCAGGACGGGAGGCTACACCTTC	CASSPARTGGYTF
NA	TRBV28	NA	TRBJ1-1	TGTGCCAGCAGCCCATCGAAACTGACAGCGCAAGCTTTCTTT	CASSPSKLTAQAFF
NA	TRBV15	TRBD1	TRBJ2-5	TGTGCCACCAGCCGGGGACAGACACGAGGAGAGACCCAGTACTTC	CATSRGQTRGETQYF
NA	TRBV6-5	NA	TRBJ2-3	TGTGCCAGCAGTATTAGCCTTTCCACAGATACGCAGTATTTT	CASSISLSTDTQYF
once	TRBV3-1/TRBV3-2	NA	TRBJ1-1	TGTGCCAGCAGCCCACAGCCGGGGGAAGCTTTCTTT	CASSPQPGEAFF
NA	TRBV6-5	NA	TRBJ2-2	TGTGCCAGCAGGCCCCCAGGGTATAACACCGGGGAGCTGTTTTTT	CASRPPGYNTGELFF
NA	TRBV13	NA	TRBJ2-1	TGTGCCAGCAGCTTGGAGCCGAGCTCCTACAATGAGCAGTTCTTC	CASSLEPSSYNEQFF
NA	TRBV5-6	TRBD2	TRBJ2-2	TGTGCCAGCAGCTTGGGAGGACTAGCGGAGGACACCGGGGAGCTGTTTTTT	CASSLGGLAEDTGELFF
NA	TRBV19	NA	TRBJ2-2	TGTGCCAGTAGCGCTAGCCGCCTGGGGGGGGAGCTGTTTTTT	CASSASRLGGELFF
NA	TRBV27	TRBD2	TRBJ2-3	TGTGCCAGCCGGGGGGGCCGGGATACGCAGTATTTT	CASRGGRDTQYF
NA	TRBV4-2	NA	TRBJ2-1	TGTGCCAGCAGCGCCACCGGGTCCTCCTACAATGAGCAGTTCTTC	CASSATGSSYNEQFF
NA	TRBV27	TRBD1	TRBJ1-2	TGTGCCAGCCTTGACAGGGGACATGGCTACACCTTC	CASLDRGHGYTF
NA	TRBV24-1	TRBD1	TRBJ1-1	TGTGCCACCAGCTCTTCAGGGGGCGGCACTGAAGCTTTCTTT	CATSSSGGGTEAFF
NA	TRBV19	TRBD1	TRBJ1-5	TGTGCCAGTTCCCCGGGACAGGGGTGGAGCAATCAGCCCCAGCATTTT	CASSPGQGWSNQPQHF
NA	TRBV3-1/TRBV3-2	TRBD2	TRBJ2-1	TGTGCCAGCAGCCAGGCGACTAGCGGGGGCGGCGGGGTGCAGTTCTTC	CASSQATSGGGGVQFF
NA	TRBV6-4	NA	TRBJ1-2	TGTGCCAGCAGTGAGACCACACTAACTGGCTACACCTTC	CASSETTLTGYTF
NA	TRBV2	NA	TRBJ1-2	TGTGCCAGCAGTGAAAGGGGCGAGCCGGGTGGCTACACCTTC	CASSERGEPGGYTF
NA	TRBV3-1/TRBV3-2	TRBD1	TRBJ1-2	TGTGCCAGCAGCCCGGACAGGGGACATGGCTACACCTTC	CASSPDRGHGYTF
once	TRBV25-1	TRBD1	TRBJ1-4	TGTGCCAGCAGTGAATCTACGACAGGGGGCGCAGGAAAACTGTTTTTT	CASSESTTGGAGKLFF
NA	TRBV7-9	NA	TRBJ2-2	TGTGCCAGCAGCCCCCGGAGTTACACCGGGGAGCTGTTTTTT	CASSPRSYTGELFF
NA	TRBV28	NA	TRBJ1-5	TGTGCCAGCAGCGAGGTCAGGGGAGGCAATCAGCCCCAGCATTTT	CASSEVRGGNQPQHF
NA	TRBV4-1	TRBD1	TRBJ1-6	TGCGCCAGCAGCCAAGATCGGACAGGGGTAAGGTCACCCCTCCACTTT	CASSQDRTGVRSPLHF
NA	TRBV29-1	TRBD2	TRBJ2-3	TGCAGCGTTGTACTAGCGGGAGTCCCAGATACGCAGTATTTT	CSVVLAGVPDTQYF
once	TRBV5-5	TRBD1	TRBJ1-5	TGTGCCAGCAGGGAGGGACAGTTAAATAATCAGCCCCAGCATTTT	CASREGQLNNQPQHF
NA	TRBV6-5	NA	TRBJ1-5	TGTGCCAGCAGTTTAGGGGATAATAATTACCCCCAGCATTTT	CASSLGDNNYPQHF
NA	TRBV7-9	NA	TRBJ1-5	TGTGCCAGCAGCTTAGGGGGCGCTCTGGCCCAGCCCCAGCATTTT	CASSLGGALAQPQHF
few	TRBV2	NA	TRBJ1-1	TGTGCCAGCGCGGACACTGAAGCTTTCTTT	CASADTEAFF
few	TRBV6-1	TRBD1	TRBJ2-3	TGTGCCAGCAGTGAAAGGAACCGGGACAGGGGGCCCCCAGATACGCAGTATTTT	CASSERNRDRGPPDTQYF
NA	TRBV5-5	TRBD1	TRBJ2-1	TGTGCCAGCAGCCTGACAGGGAGTGAGCAGTTCTTC	CASSLTGSEQFF
once	TRBV7-2	TRBD2	TRBJ2-5	TGTGCCAGCACCCCAAGCCGGACTAGCGGGAGTCGGGAGACCCAGTACTTC	CASTPSRTSGSRETQYF